One and the same sample provided the 17 T cell receptor beta chains below, sequenced in a study of identical twins. A single record per CDR3 protein comes from TCRdb applying MiXCR to the 5' RACE reads. The table records nearly 900,000 distinct CDR3 sequences, more than 9% of them present only once. The same specimen was also included in a second study, on yellow fever vaccine responses in identical twins.

Sequenced material: PBMCs. These receptor sequences come from a woman aged 18-30 years in good health.

This clonotype was seen at least ten times. V is TRBV27 and J is TRBJ1-3; 7 nucleotides align to TRBD1. The germline V gene has CDR1 MNHEY and CDR2 SMNVEV (reference sequence). V was clipped by 6 bases and J by 1 base; unmatched bases: 6. The CDR3 has 15 amino acids. CDR3 protein: CASRVTGTSGNTIYF. The CDR3 DNA follows: TGTGCCAGCAGGGTGACAGGGACATCTGGAAACACCATATATTTT.

V is TRBV2 and J is TRBJ2-2; 9 bases are shared with TRBD2. The CDR3 is made up of 16 amino acids. Germline trimming cut 1 base from V and 5 bases from J; bases unmatched to any gene: 5. Germline V gene sequence: CDR1 SNHLY, CDR2 FYNNEI. CDR3 bases: TGTGCCAGCAGTGAAGTAGCGGGAGAGCTGACCGGGGAGCTGTTTTTT. It yields the protein CASSEVAGELTGELFF. Full variable domain (rest looked up from reference TRBV2 and TRBJ2-2): EPEVTQTPSHQVTQMGQEVILRCVPISNHLYFYWYRQILGQKVEFLVSFYNNEISEKSEIFDDQFSVERPDGSNFTLKIRSTKLEDSAMYFCASSEVAGELTGELFFGEGSRLTVL.

The V and J genes are TRBV20-1 and TRBJ2-1, with D possibly called TRBD1 or TRBD2 (6 bases each). The V end lost 6 bases, the J end lost 6 bases, and 24 bases lay between the germline ends. Germline values: CDR1 DFQATT, CDR2 SNEGSKA (reference sequence). CDR3 size: 16 residues. CDR3: CSAPYQEGGLRNEQFF. The CDR3 coding sequence is TGCAGTGCCCCATATCAAGAGGGGGGCTTGCGCAATGAGCAGTTCTTC.

The V gene is TRBV28, the J gene TRBJ1-1; a possible D gene is TRBD1 (6 bases). V was shortened by 2 bases and J by 5 bases, with 15 bases between the two germline ends. Looked up from germline, CDR1 is MDHEN and CDR2 is SYDVKM. The CDR3 consists of 15 residues. CDR3 region: CASSLGGRGSTEAFF. The CDR3 bases are TGTGCCAGCAGTTTAGGCGGCAGGGGCTCGACTGAAGCTTTCTTT.

The chain couples TRBV24-1 to TRBJ2-5; 9 positions agree with TRBD1. CDR1 is KGHDR, CDR2 SFDVKD, per germline. This CDR3 has 16 residues. Trimming at V came to 3 bases and at J to 6 bases, leaving 10 bases not matched to a gene. CDR3 coding DNA: TGTGCCACCAGTGATCCCGGGACAGGGAATCCCCAGACCCAGTACTTC. It translates to CATSDPGTGNPQTQYF.

This clonotype was detected a few times. The chain is built from TRBV28 and TRBJ2-2, with TRBD2 identical over 12 bases. CDR1 and CDR2 from the germline V gene are MDHEN and SYDVKM. The CDR3 loop spans 15 amino acids. After removal of 6 bases from V and 6 bases from J, the junction contained 5 bases not matched to a gene. CDR3 amino acids: CASRSLAGGPGELFF. CDR3 nucleotide sequence: TGTGCCAGCAGATCCCTAGCGGGGGGGCCCGGGGAGCTGTTTTTT.

The rearrangement joins TRBV10-3 to TRBJ1-1; 11 bases are shared with TRBD1. V lost 4 bases and J lost 7; bases outside the gene matches: 11. The germline gives CDR1 ENHRY, CDR2 SYGVKD. The CDR3 runs to 16 residues. The CDR3 nucleotides read TGTGCCATCAGTGGGACAGGGGGCACTTCGAACGGTGAAGCTTTCTTT. Translating gives CAISGTGGTSNGEAFF.

The chain uses TRBV7-9 and TRBJ2-1, with 8 bases matching TRBD2. This CDR3 has 16 residues. The germline V gene encodes CDR1 SEHNR and CDR2 FQNEAQ (reference sequence). The V and J ends lost 5 bases and 6 bases, in that order; junction bases with no gene match: 12. In DNA form, the CDR3 reads TGTGCCAGCAGCAACCCAAGGACTAGCCCTATCAATGAGCAGTTCTTC. This translates into CASSNPRTSPINEQFF.

This chain uses TRBV5-5 with TRBJ1-1; 7 bases match TRBD1. The CDR3 length is 14 residues. Germline CDR1 and CDR2: SGHKS and YYEKEE (reference sequence). V dropped 4 bases and J dropped 3; count of bases not matched to a gene: 6. The CDR3 loop reads CASSRRGQDTEAFF. CDR3 nucleotide sequence: TGTGCCAGCAGCCGTAGGGGGCAGGACACTGAAGCTTTCTTT. The variable domain in full, with the rest retrieved from reference TRBV5-5 and TRBJ1-1, is DAGVTQSPTHLIKTRGQQVTLRCSPISGHKSVSWYQQVLGQGPQFIFQYYEKEERGRGNFPDRFSARQFPNYSSELNVNALLLGDSALYLCASSRRGQDTEAFFGQGTRLTVV.

The chain has TRBV4-1 and TRBJ2-7; D might be TRBD1 or TRBD2, each matching 5 bases. Trimming stripped 0 bases from V and 0 bases from J, with 6 bases between. Germline V gene data show CDR1 as MGHRA and CDR2 as YSYEKL. The CDR3 runs 14 residues. The CDR3 here is CASSQERGSYEQYV. CDR3 sequence (DNA): TGCGCCAGCAGCCAAGAGAGGGGCTCCTACGAGCAGTACGTC.

This clonotype was detected a few times. This chain connects TRBV14 to TRBJ2-4; weak D call: TRBD1 (6 bases). The V end was cut by 4 bases, the J end by 0 bases, with 16 bases between. Germline V gives CDR1 SGHDN, CDR2 FVKESK. The CDR3 runs to 17 residues. Here the CDR3 DNA reads TGTGCCAGCAGCCCAATAAGAACAGGGCTAGCCAAAAACATTCAGTACTTC. Residues: CASSPIRTGLAKNIQYF. Using reference TRBV14 and TRBJ2-4 for the parts outside the CDR3, the full variable domain is EAGVTQFPSHSVIEKGQTVTLRCDPISGHDNLYWYRRVMGKEIKFLLHFVKESKQDESGMPNNRFLAERTGGTYSTLKVQPAELEDSGVYFCASSPIRTGLAKNIQYFGAGTRLSVL.

This clonotype was observed a single time. This chain joins TRBV7-9 and TRBJ1-3; D unclear. This CDR3 contains 14 residues. The ends were cut back, 4 bases at V and 4 bases at J, with 11 bases in the middle. Germline assignment: CDR1 SEHNR and CDR2 FQNEAQ (reference sequence). DNA for the CDR3: TGTGCCAGCAGCTCACCCATCCTCGGAAACACCATATATTTT. This translates into CASSSPILGNTIYF.

This clonotype was observed many times. V and J are TRBV4-1 and TRBJ1-1; D ambiguous. The CDR3 loop spans 15 amino acids. Germline CDR1 MGHRA, CDR2 YSYEKL. V lost 7 bases and J 0 bases, leaving 15 bases between the germline ends. CDR3 sequence: CASTSALQLNTEAFF. CDR3 nucleotides: TGCGCCAGCACCTCGGCTTTACAGCTGAACACTGAAGCTTTCTTT.

This clonotype has ten or more counts. V usage is TRBV12-3 or TRBV12-4 and J usage is TRBJ2-4; 11 bases match TRBD2. Germline trimming cut 5 bases from V and 8 bases from J; bases unmatched to any gene: 14. The CDR3 consists of 17 residues. The CDR3: CASSPTLAGARVYIQYF. CDR3 bases: TGTGCCAGCAGTCCCACACTAGCGGGGGCTCGAGTGTACATTCAGTACTTC.

The CDR3 region has the DNA TGTGCCATCAGTGACGAGGGGGCTTACACTGAAGCTTTCTTT. This codes for CAISDEGAYTEAFF. The chain recombines TRBV10-3 with TRBJ1-1; 7 nucleotides match TRBD1. V was pared by 3 bases and J by 3 bases, with 4 bases of the junction left unmatched. Germline V lookup: CDR1 ENHRY, CDR2 SYGVKD. The CDR3 consists of 14 residues.

This clonotype was seen only a few times. The chain has TRBV15 and TRBJ1-4; TRBD1 might be the D (5 bases). This CDR3 contains 15 residues. CDR1 and CDR2 from the germline V gene are LNHNV and YYDKDF (reference sequence). Trimming shortened V by 5 bases and J by 8 bases, and 18 bases separated the two germline ends. The CDR3 nucleotides are TGTGCCACCAGCGCCCCCGGGACTGAGTACGAAAAACTGTTTTTT. Protein: CATSAPGTEYEKLFF.

This clonotype was seen at least ten times. The rearrangement joins TRBV5-1 to TRBJ2-1, with TRBD2 matching 11 bases. V was clipped by 1 base and J by 14 bases; unmatched bases: 11. Germline lookup yields CDR1 SGHRS and CDR2 YFSETQ. This CDR3 contains 15 residues. As DNA, the CDR3 is TGCGCCAGCAGCTTGCTTACTAGCGGGAGTAGGGAAAAGTTCTTC. Residues: CASSLLTSGSREKFF.